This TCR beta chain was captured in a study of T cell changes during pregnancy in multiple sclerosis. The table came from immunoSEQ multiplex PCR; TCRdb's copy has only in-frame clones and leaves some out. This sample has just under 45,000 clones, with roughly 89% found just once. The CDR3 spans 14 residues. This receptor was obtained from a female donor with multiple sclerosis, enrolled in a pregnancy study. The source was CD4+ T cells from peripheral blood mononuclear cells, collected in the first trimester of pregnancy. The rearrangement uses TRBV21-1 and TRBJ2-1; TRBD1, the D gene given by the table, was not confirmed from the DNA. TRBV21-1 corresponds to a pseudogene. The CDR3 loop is CASLTENSYNEQFF. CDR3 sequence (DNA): TGTGCCAGCCTGACAGAGAACTCCTACAATGAGCAGTTCTTC.